The 28 T cell receptor beta chains below were found in one sample sequenced in a study of CD8 T cells in ankylosing spondylitis. General study results and limits: A motif of 8 or 9 highly homologous TCR beta variants was seen as apparently characteristic of ankylosing spondylitis blood.

TCRdb called the 5' RACE reads again in MiXCR, with one record for every CDR3 protein. This repertoire shows 650,000 to 800,000 distinct CDR3 sequences, roughly 19% found once; its top ten account for over 15%. Their recognized antigens are unknown. The sequencing sample was made of blood, either unsorted or a sorted T cell fraction (not recorded which). The source is a male donor with ankylosing spondylitis.

This clonotype has more than one count but fewer than ten. This chain connects TRBV9 to TRBJ1-3; D not resolved. This CDR3 is built from 17 residues. V lost 0 bases, J lost 0 bases, and 13 bases lay in between. CDR1 SGDLS and CDR2 YYNGEE come from the germline V gene. The CDR3 sequence: CASSVGLVPSSGNTIYF. The CDR3 nucleotides are TGTGCCAGCAGCGTAGGCCTCGTCCCCAGCTCTGGAAACACCATATATTTT.

This clonotype was found a few times. The chain uses TRBV5-5 and TRBJ2-3; D is perhaps TRBD2 (5 bases). The length of the CDR3 is 12 residues. The germline CDR1 and CDR2 sequences are SGHKS and YYEKEE (reference sequence). Trimming pared 0 bases from V and 8 bases from J, leaving 7 bases between. The CDR3 DNA sequence: TGTGCCAGCAGCTTGGTCGGAGGTACGCAGTATTTT. Protein product: CASSLVGGTQYF.

This clonotype appeared a few times. This chain connects TRBV5-8 to TRBJ2-2; TRBD2 matches at 10 bases. The CDR3 is 15 amino acids. With 3 bases clipped from V and 5 bases from J, the junction kept 4 bases outside the gene matches. Germline CDR1 reads SGHTS; CDR2 reads YDEGEE. The CDR3 DNA reads TGTGCCAGCAGCTCTTTTAGCGGGAGGACCGGGGAGCTGTTTTTT. Translated: CASSSFSGRTGELFF.

This clonotype showed up just a few times. V gene TRBV3-1 combines with J gene TRBJ2-1, with 9 bases aligning to TRBD2. The J segment lost 6 bases and the V segment lost 3 bases, leaving 3 bases of the junction unmatched. CDR1 and CDR2 (germline): LGHDT, YNNKEL (reference sequence). The CDR3 runs to 14 residues. Here the CDR3 reads CASSHGGGANEQFF. CDR3 bases: TGTGCCAGCAGCCACGGCGGGGGGGCCAATGAGCAGTTCTTC.

This clonotype was observed a handful of times. The rearrangement links TRBV4-1 to TRBJ2-2; D is possibly TRBD1 (8 bases). There are 15 residues in the CDR3. CDR1 MGHRA and CDR2 YSYEKL come from the germline V gene. With 4 bases removed from V and 6 bases from J, the gap between germline ends came to 15 bases. The CDR3 nucleotides read TGCGCCAGCAGCCCACAGGGGGGGCCGGCCGGGGAGCTGTTTTTT. Translating it yields CASSPQGGPAGELFF.

This clonotype appeared a few times. The chain uses TRBV29-1 and TRBJ1-4, with 7 positions matching TRBD1. V gave up 7 bases and J gave up 2 bases; unmatched junction bases: 4. CDR1 SQVTM and CDR2 ANQGSEA come from the germline V gene. The CDR3 is made up of 13 amino acids. This chain's CDR3 is CSAAGGTNEKLFF. The CDR3 DNA reads TGCAGCGCCGCAGGGGGTACTAATGAAAAACTGTTTTTT.

This clonotype was seen many times. The chain recombines TRBV19 with TRBJ2-1; no reliable D call. This CDR3 has 17 residues. Deletions cut 6 bases from V and 0 bases from J, with 18 bases between. Germline V gene sequence: CDR1 LNHDA, CDR2 SQIVND (reference sequence). The CDR3 sequence: CASSAIRSTTSYNEQFF. The CDR3 DNA reads TGTGCCAGTAGCGCGATACGTTCGACAACCTCCTACAATGAGCAGTTCTTC.

This clonotype was seen only a few times. The chain employs TRBV6-1 and TRBJ1-2; D gene uncertain. V lost 7 bases and J lost 9, with 18 bases in between. CDR3 size: 13 residues. CDR1 is MNHNS, CDR2 SASEGT, per germline. DNA for the CDR3: TGTGCCAGCACCGTAAGGTGGCTAGGGAGCTACACCTTC. Its protein product is CASTVRWLGSYTF.

Here the CDR3 reads CSARRLAGGVGEQFF. CDR3 nucleotides: TGCAGTGCGAGGAGACTAGCGGGAGGAGTTGGTGAGCAGTTCTTC. The rearrangement links TRBV20-1 to TRBJ2-1, with 13 bases identical to TRBD2. The ends lost 6 bases at V and 9 bases at J; junction bases unmatched: 11. This CDR3 contains 15 residues. Germline V gene data show CDR1 as DFQATT and CDR2 as SNEGSKA (reference sequence).

This clonotype came up a few times. The V call is TRBV29-1, the J call TRBJ2-1, with D maybe TRBD1 (5 bases). CDR1 is SQVTM, CDR2 ANQGSEA, per germline. The CDR3 runs to 13 residues. Trimming left V 3 bases short and J 7 bases short, with 13 bases between. The CDR3 nucleotides are TGCAGCGTTGAGTATCAGGGCCGAAATGAGCAGTTCTTC. Amino acids: CSVEYQGRNEQFF.

The rearrangement uses TRBV20-1 and TRBJ2-1, with 7 positions matching TRBD1. V lost 6 bases to trimming and J lost 2 bases; unmatched junction nucleotides: 13. The germline CDR1 and CDR2 sequences are DFQATT and SNEGSKA (reference sequence). This CDR3 is built from 16 residues. In nucleotides, the CDR3 is TGCAGTGCGAATGGACTGGGACAGTCTACCTACAATGAGCAGTTCTTC. This sequence encodes CSANGLGQSTYNEQFF.

The genes are TRBV12-3 or TRBV12-4 and TRBJ2-1, with TRBD2 matching over 12 bases. This CDR3 region has 16 residues. With 6 bases clipped from V and 7 bases from J, the junction kept 10 bases outside the gene matches. CDR3 sequence (DNA): TGTGCCAGCAGCCTAGCGGGAGGGCCAAGTGGGAATGAGCAGTTCTTC. Encoded protein: CASSLAGGPSGNEQFF.

The chain recombines TRBV9 with TRBJ2-7; D is undetermined. V lost 6 bases, J lost 6 bases, and 1 base lay in between. The CDR3 has 8 residues. Germline V gives CDR1 SGDLS, CDR2 YYNGEE. CDR3 DNA sequence: TGTGCCAGCATCGAGCAGTACTTC. This gives the protein CASIEQYF.

This clonotype was seen more than once but under ten times. The gene calls are TRBV4-3 and TRBJ1-2; 7 bases fit TRBD1. With V trimmed by 4 bases and J by 4 bases, 9 bases remained unmatched. CDR1 and CDR2 (germline): LGHNA, YSLEER. CDR3 length equals 15 residues. The CDR3, as DNA: TGCGCCAGCAGCCCTGGACAGGAGAAGACCTATGGCTACACCTTC. It yields the protein CASSPGQEKTYGYTF.

This clonotype has more than one count but fewer than ten. This chain links TRBV7-9 with TRBJ2-5, with 8 positions matching TRBD1. V shed 5 bases and J 1 base; nucleotides not matched to a gene: 9. Germline V lookup: CDR1 SEHNR, CDR2 FQNEAQ (reference sequence). This CDR3 has 16 residues. The CDR3 sequence is CASSLGTGIIQETQYF. The DNA of the CDR3 is TGTGCCAGCAGCCTCGGGACAGGCATAATCCAAGAGACCCAGTACTTC. The entire variable domain, with the rest obtained from reference TRBV7-9 and TRBJ2-5, is as follows: DTGVSQNPRHKITKRGQNVTFRCDPISEHNRLYWYRQTLGQGPEFLTYFQNEAQLEKSRLLSDRFSAERPKGSFSTLEIQRTEQGDSAMYLCASSLGTGIIQETQYFGPGTRLLVL.

This clonotype was detected only a few times. The gene calls are TRBV7-2 and TRBJ2-7; TRBD1 aligns across 7 bases. From germline, CDR1 is SGHTA and CDR2 FQGNSA. This CDR3 has 16 amino acids. J lost 2 bases, V lost 4 bases, and 11 bases had no gene match. CDR3 nucleotides: TGTGCCAGCAGCTCCCTGACAGGGCTCCTTACCTACGAGCAGTACTTC. It is translated as CASSSLTGLLTYEQYF.

This clonotype was counted only a few times. V gene TRBV5-1 combines with J gene TRBJ2-7, with D possibly called TRBD1 or TRBD2 (8 bases each). Trimming removed 2 bases from V and 3 bases from J, with 27 bases in between. The V gene's germline CDR1 is SGHRS and CDR2 YFSETQ. The CDR3 sequence is 19 residues long. CDR3 bases: TGCGCCAGCAGCTTTACAGGGACAGGCCATAAGCGGGGGCTCTACGAGCAGTACTTC. Its protein is CASSFTGTGHKRGLYEQYF.

This clonotype has more than one count but fewer than ten. V and J are TRBV15 and TRBJ1-5; tentatively, D is TRBD1 (5 bases). Between the trimmed V and J ends, which lost 1 base and 7 bases, there was a span of 11 bases. Germline CDR1 is LNHNV and CDR2 is YYDKDF (reference sequence). This CDR3 has 14 residues. The CDR3: CATSRVGGEQPQHF. The CDR3 nucleotides read TGTGCCACCAGCAGAGTTGGGGGTGAACAGCCCCAGCATTTT.

This clonotype was counted many times. The J gene is TRBJ1-1, the V gene TRBV4-1; TRBD1 matches 8 bases. The CDR3 contains 15 residues. Germline-derived CDR1 and CDR2 are MGHRA and YSYEKL. The junction had 8 bases not matched to a gene; V was cut back by 4 bases and J by 4 bases. The CDR3 here is CASSRGQGSGTEAFF. DNA of the CDR3: TGCGCCAGCAGCCGAGGACAGGGTTCGGGCACTGAAGCTTTCTTT.

The gene calls are TRBV3-1 and TRBJ2-1, with 11 nucleotides matching TRBD2. Germline V gene sequence: CDR1 LGHDT, CDR2 YNNKEL (reference sequence). Trimming took 0 bases from V and 1 from J; bases not matched to a gene: 11. The CDR3 consists of 20 residues. The CDR3 sequence is CASSQELGIAGGPSYNEQFF. As DNA, the CDR3 is TGTGCCAGCAGCCAAGAGTTGGGGATAGCGGGAGGGCCATCCTACAATGAGCAGTTCTTC.

The chain recombines TRBV5-1 with TRBJ2-7; 10 bases are shared with TRBD1. This CDR3 has 15 amino acids. The junction had 7 bases not matched to a gene; V was cut back by 4 bases and J by 3 bases. Germline V gives CDR1 SGHRS, CDR2 YFSETQ. CDR3 residues: CASSVTGQGSYEQYF. The CDR3 DNA follows: TGCGCCAGCAGCGTAACGGGACAGGGGAGCTACGAGCAGTACTTC.

The chain recombines TRBV6-5 with TRBJ2-1; 7 bases fit TRBD2. Germline CDR1 and CDR2: MNHEY and SVGAGI. The trim removed 0 bases at V and 0 bases at J, leaving 2 bases unmatched. The length of the CDR3 is 16 residues. The DNA of the CDR3 is TGTGCCAGCAGTTACTCTGGCGGGAGCTCCTACAATGAGCAGTTCTTC. It is translated as CASSYSGGSSYNEQFF.

J is TRBJ2-7 and V is TRBV6-6; possibly TRBD1 for D (5 bases). CDR1 MNHNY and CDR2 SVGAGI come from the germline V gene (reference sequence). The CDR3 extends over 13 amino acids. The V end lost 4 bases, the J end lost 3 bases, and 10 bases lay between the germline ends. This chain's CDR3 is CASSFDRFYEQYF. CDR3 DNA sequence: TGTGCCAGCAGTTTTGACAGATTCTACGAGCAGTACTTC.

V gene TRBV12-3 or TRBV12-4 combines with J gene TRBJ2-6, with D possibly being TRBD1 or TRBD2 (5 bases each). Trimming shortened V by 2 bases and J by 0 bases, and 20 bases separated the two germline ends. There are 20 residues in the CDR3. CDR3 in amino acids: CASSLLGPHPPHSGANVLTF. Written as DNA, the CDR3 is TGTGCCAGCAGTTTACTGGGACCTCATCCCCCCCACTCTGGGGCCAACGTCCTGACTTTC.

This clonotype occurred a few times. The chain carries TRBV4-1 and TRBJ2-4; 7 bases are a match to TRBD2. V dropped 0 bases and J dropped 7; count of bases not matched to a gene: 6. The length of the CDR3 is 15 residues. Per germline, CDR1 MGHRA and CDR2 YSYEKL. CDR3 amino acids: CASSQERAGGNIQYF. CDR3 DNA: TGCGCCAGCAGCCAAGAAAGGGCCGGGGGGAACATTCAGTACTTC.

This clonotype was counted between two and nine times. This chain uses TRBV6-5 with TRBJ2-5; the D gene could be TRBD1 or TRBD2 (5 bases each). Per the germline V gene, CDR1 is MNHEY and CDR2 is SVGAGI. The CDR3 contains 15 residues. Trimming pared 2 bases from V and 1 base from J, leaving 11 bases between. CDR3 protein: CASSYTGRGQETQYF. Here the CDR3 DNA reads TGTGCCAGCAGTTACACAGGACGGGGCCAAGAGACCCAGTACTTC.

The chain has TRBV6-2 or TRBV6-3 and TRBJ2-7, with 11 bases lining up with TRBD2. Germline CDR1 reads MNHEY; CDR2 reads SVGEGT. The length of the CDR3 is 17 residues. V gave up 2 bases and J gave up 0 bases; unmatched junction bases: 6. The CDR3: CASSYPPTSGVSYEQYF. The CDR3 coding sequence is TGTGCCAGCAGTTACCCCCCGACTAGCGGGGTCTCCTACGAGCAGTACTTC.

This clonotype was detected only a few times. The rearrangement uses TRBV7-9 and TRBJ2-3; TRBD2 matches 9 bases. The CDR3 loop spans 17 amino acids. The trim removed 0 bases at V and 2 bases at J, leaving 6 bases unmatched. Germline values: CDR1 SEHNR, CDR2 FQNEAQ (reference sequence). This chain's CDR3 is CASSLAERGADTDTQYF. The CDR3 DNA follows: TGTGCCAGCAGCTTAGCAGAGCGGGGGGCAGACACAGATACGCAGTATTTT.